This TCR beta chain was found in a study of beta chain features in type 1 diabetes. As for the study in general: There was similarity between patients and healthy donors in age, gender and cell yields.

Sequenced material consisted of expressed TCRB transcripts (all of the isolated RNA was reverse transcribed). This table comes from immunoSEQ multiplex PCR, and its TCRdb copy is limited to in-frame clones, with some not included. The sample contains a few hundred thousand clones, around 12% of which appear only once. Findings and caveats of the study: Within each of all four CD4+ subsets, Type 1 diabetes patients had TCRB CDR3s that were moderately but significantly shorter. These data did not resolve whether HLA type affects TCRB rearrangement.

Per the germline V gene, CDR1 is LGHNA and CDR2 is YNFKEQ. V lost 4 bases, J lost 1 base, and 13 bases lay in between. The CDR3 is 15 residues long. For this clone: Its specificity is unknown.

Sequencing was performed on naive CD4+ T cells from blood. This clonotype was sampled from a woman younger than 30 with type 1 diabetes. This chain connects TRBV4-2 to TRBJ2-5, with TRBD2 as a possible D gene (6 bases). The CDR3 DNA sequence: TGTGCCAGCAGCCCGGGGGAGGCTTCCCAAGAGACCCAGTACTTC. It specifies CASSPGEASQETQYF.